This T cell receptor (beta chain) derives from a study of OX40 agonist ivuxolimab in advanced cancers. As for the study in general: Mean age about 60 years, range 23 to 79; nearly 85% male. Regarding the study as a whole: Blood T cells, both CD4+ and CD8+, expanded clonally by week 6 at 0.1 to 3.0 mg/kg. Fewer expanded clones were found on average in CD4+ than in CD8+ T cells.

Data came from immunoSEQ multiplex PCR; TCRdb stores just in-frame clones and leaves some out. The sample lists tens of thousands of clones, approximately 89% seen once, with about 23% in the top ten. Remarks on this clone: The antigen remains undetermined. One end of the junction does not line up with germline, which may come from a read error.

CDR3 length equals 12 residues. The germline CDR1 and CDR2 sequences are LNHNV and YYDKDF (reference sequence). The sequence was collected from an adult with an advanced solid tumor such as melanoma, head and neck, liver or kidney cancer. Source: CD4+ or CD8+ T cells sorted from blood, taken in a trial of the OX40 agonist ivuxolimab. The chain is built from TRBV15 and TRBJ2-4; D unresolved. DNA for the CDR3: TGTGCCACCAGCGGAGACAAAAACATTCAGTACTTC. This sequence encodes CATSGDKNIQYF.